This T cell receptor beta chain was captured by sequencing in a study of technical replicates of blood from a handful of donors (dated by TCRdb to 2015 to 2018). A remark on this clone: It has no known antigen specificity. No base qualities exist here, and no much larger clone lies one base off it.

The library was prepared using the immunoSEQ multiplex PCR assay. As stored in TCRdb, this immuneACCESS dataset retains in-frame rearrangements with V and J assigned. A fraction of the clones does not appear; measured against another copy, unresolved V genes explain less than half of the discrepancy, and the remainder lacks a known reason. This sample comprises 99,000 or so clones, nearly 97% of them detected only once. Clones ranked in the top ten supply around 0.21% of the sample. CDR1 and CDR2, looked up from the germline V gene, are SQVTM and ANQGSEA. The CDR3 goes from the cysteine to the phenylalanine over 15 residues. Only the CDR3 DNA is retained, 45 bases long and in frame from the first base. Relative to germline, V is missing 4 bases and J is missing 4 bases, with 11 bases of the junction outside any gene match.

The sample taken for sequencing was T cells isolated from PBMCs. The origin of this receptor is a human donor in good health. The chain was built from TRBV29-1 and TRBJ2-3; TRBD2 aligns with 7 central bases. The nucleotides are TGCAGCGTTGCTTTAGCGGGTTTGGGGGCAGATACGCAGTATTTT. Translated, it reads CSVALAGLGADTQYF.